This T cell receptor beta chain was captured in a study of Ad26.COV2.S vaccination and SARS-CoV-2 variants (dated by TCRdb to the early 2020s). In terms of the full investigation: Vaccine-arm donors were drawn from COV1001, a multicentre, randomized, double-blind, placebo-controlled phase I-IIa trial of Ad26.COV2.S in healthy adults. Ad26.COV2.S was given intramuscularly at 5x10^10 or 1x10^11 viral particles, as a single shot or as two shots 56 days apart. The specificity and breadth of SARS-CoV-2-reactive T cell receptors after Ad26.COV2.S vaccination were assessed by TCRbeta repertoire sequencing. Investigators did not know the trial group allocation while performing experiments and assessing outcomes. The TCR-sequenced set comprised about 30 samples: approximately 19 Ad26.COV2.S vaccine recipients, 5 placebo recipients and 8 SARS-CoV-2 convalescent individuals. Trial participants were randomized into five groups of five, in which low-dose or high-dose Ad26.COV2.S was given once or twice, or placebo was given on both occasions. Points the paper makes about the study in general: Non-spike TCR breadth was comparable between vaccine and placebo recipients, consistent with the vaccine containing only spike. Higher spike-specific TCR breadth was observed in Ad26.COV2.S recipients than in placebo recipients (P = 0.0014). The study was not powered to compare responses between vaccine doses or regimens. After vaccination, substantial breadth of spike-specific CD8+ and CD4+ T cell responses was reported. The authors noted that total T cell responses may have been underestimated by the TCR breadth and depth analyses.

The immunoSEQ Assay was used to sequence TCRbeta CDR3 regions. After extraction, genomic DNA underwent amplification by bias-controlled multiplex PCR, followed by high-throughput sequencing. In the paper's pipeline: Collapsing and filtering of sequences were performed to quantify the absolute abundance of each unique TCRbeta CDR3 region. T cell fraction was estimated by normalizing TCRbeta template counts to usable DNA, with usable DNA measured through amplification of reference genes found in all nucleated cells. Repertoire TCRs were annotated as SARS-CoV-2-specific when V gene, CDR3 amino acid sequence and J gene were exactly matched to a known reactive TCR set. The reference SARS-CoV-2 TCR set was derived from MIRA and filtered for enrichment in COVID-19-positive ImmuneCODE repertoires, a step that removed public or cross-reactive TCRs. Using the MIRA antigens, annotated TCRs were further analysed by specific ORF or by position within an ORF. Breadth was defined as annotated unique rearrangements over total unique productive rearrangements; depth was the summed frequency of those rearrangements. Two-sided Wilcoxon rank-sum tests were applied when comparing TCR breadth between groups. TCRdb took over this immuneACCESS table, retaining in-frame rearrangements with V and J assigned. Such tables are incomplete; in checked studies, under half of the missing clones stem from an unresolved V gene, and the remainder is unexplained. V and J calls and clone size are given by that table; D and trimming were obtained from the DNA. A total of fewer than 500,000 clones appear in this sample, about nine tenths of them only once. Jointly, the top ten make up less than 4.5% of the sample.

Reading the label with the study, this specimen's treatment or condition is: 15 to 20 received Ad26.COV2.S at low or high dose, single or two shots; 5 received placebo; per-sample allocation not given. For vaccine and placebo recipients, the sequenced repertoires came from samples collected on day 63 after the first injection. Between 29 July and 7 August 2020, Cohort 1b enrolled 25 adults aged 18-55 years at one site in Boston, USA. As a vaccine, Ad26.COV2.S was a replication-incompetent adenovirus type 26 vector that expressed a prefusion-stabilized SARS-CoV-2 spike protein derived from the original Wuhan strain. The CDR1 and CDR2 encoded by the germline V gene are MDHEN and SYDVKM. The cysteine opens and the phenylalanine closes a CDR3 of 17 amino acids. The CDR3 DNA has 51 bases and is translated from base 1. V is shortened by 5 bases, J by 0 bases, and the region joining them spans 17 bases.

A note on this clone: Its target antigen remains unknown. It has no much larger one-base neighbor in the sample; base qualities were not kept.

The material was peripheral blood, obtained in a trial of Ad26.COV2.S vaccine versus placebo. The source of this sequence is a person aged 18-65 years who received the Ad26.COV2.S COVID-19 vaccine or a placebo. The sequence is built from TRBV28 and TRBJ1-5, and TRBD1 may be the D gene, going by 5 matching bases. CDR3 protein: CASSGDGGGYSNQPQHF. The DNA reads as follows: TGTGCCAGCAGTGGGGATGGGGGGGGATATAGCAATCAGCCCCAGCATTTT.